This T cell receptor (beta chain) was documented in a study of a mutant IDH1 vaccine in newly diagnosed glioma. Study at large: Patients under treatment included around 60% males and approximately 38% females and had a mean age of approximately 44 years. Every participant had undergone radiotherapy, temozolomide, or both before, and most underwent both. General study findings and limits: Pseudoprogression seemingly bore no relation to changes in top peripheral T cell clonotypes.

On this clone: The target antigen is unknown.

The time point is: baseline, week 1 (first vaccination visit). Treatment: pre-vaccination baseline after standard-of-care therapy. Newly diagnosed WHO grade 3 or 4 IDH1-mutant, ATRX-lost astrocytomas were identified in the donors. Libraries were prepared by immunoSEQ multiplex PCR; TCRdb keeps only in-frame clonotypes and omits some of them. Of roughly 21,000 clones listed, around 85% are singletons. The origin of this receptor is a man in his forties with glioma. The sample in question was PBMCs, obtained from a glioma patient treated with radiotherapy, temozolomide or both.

In DNA, the CDR3 is TGTGCCAGCAGTTACTCGGGGACTCAGCCCCAGCATTTT. Its protein is CASSYSGTQPQHF. This rearrangement joins TRBV6-5 to TRBJ1-5; a possible D gene is TRBD1 (5 bases). V was shortened by 0 bases and J by 6 bases, with 6 bases between the two germline ends. Germline V lookup: CDR1 MNHEY, CDR2 SVGAGI. This CDR3 spans 13 amino acids.